What follows is one T cell receptor (beta chain) and its context. These data come from a study of control samples from healthy donors and cancer patients. The CDR3 has 15 amino acids. The germline V gene encodes CDR1 SGHTA and CDR2 FQGTGA. V lost 1 base, J lost 0 bases, and 8 bases lay in between. Clones were sequenced by immunoSEQ multiplex PCR, and TCRdb holds only the in-frame ones, with some missing. The sample carries some 71,000 clones, 89% recorded once. The sequenced sample was PBMCs. The chain recombines TRBV7-3 with TRBJ2-3, with D tentatively TRBD2 (5 bases). The sequence came from a man in his fifties or sixties with lung cancer. The DNA of the CDR3 is TGTGCCAGCAGCTTAAGAGGGATGAGCACAGATACGCAGTATTTT. Protein sequence: CASSLRGMSTDTQYF.